This is a list of T cell receptor beta chains from one sample in a study of blood T cell dynamics during melanoma immunotherapy. Data came from immunoSEQ multiplex PCR; TCRdb stores just in-frame clones and leaves some out. Of around 20,000 clones in the sample, roughly 87% were seen once. This sample comprised blood, obtained from a patient treated with checkpoint blockade. These receptors were obtained from a human donor with melanoma. The CDR3 runs from the conserved cysteine through the conserved F or W. The D gene is left open where the match is weak. The size entry is marked missing in some rows and otherwise reads once, few, many or a size class.

v_call	d_call	clone_size	j_call	cdr3_aa	cdr3_nt
TRBV2	.	few	TRBJ1-3	CASSEYGYSGNTIYF	TGTGCCAGCAGTGAGTACGGGTACTCTGGAAACACCATATATTTT
TRBV6-4	.	.	TRBJ2-3	CASAAGADTDTQYF	TGTGCCAGCGCCGCGGGGGCCGACACAGATACGCAGTATTTT
TRBV19	.	.	TRBJ1-1	CASSSYRDMNTEAFF	TGTGCCAGTAGCTCGTACAGGGACATGAACACTGAAGCTTTCTTT
TRBV7-9	.	.	TRBJ2-2	CASSPYPLQNTGELFF	TGTGCCAGCAGCCCCTATCCACTTCAGAACACCGGGGAGCTGTTTTTT
TRBV5-6	TRBD2	.	TRBJ2-5	CASSLRLAGGLETQYF	TGTGCCAGCAGCCTCCGACTAGCGGGAGGGTTAGAGACCCAGTACTTC
TRBV7-9	TRBD1	.	TRBJ2-1	CASSRARTGAVDEQFF	TGTGCCAGCAGCCGCGCACGGACAGGGGCGGTTGATGAGCAGTTCTTC
TRBV28	.	.	TRBJ2-5	CASSSGIEGETQYF	TGTGCCAGCAGCTCCGGGATAGAAGGAGAGACCCAGTACTTC
TRBV7-9	.	.	TRBJ1-3	CASSPYSGTGNTIYF	TGTGCCAGCAGCCCCTACTCAGGGACTGGAAACACCATATATTTT
TRBV7-6	.	.	TRBJ2-7	CASSLAYPATYEQYF	TGTGCCAGCAGCTTAGCTTACCCGGCAACCTACGAGCAGTACTTC
TRBV7-2	.	.	TRBJ2-7	CASSPLGASLYEQYF	TGTGCCAGCAGCCCCCTCGGGGCTAGCCTTTACGAGCAGTACTTC
TRBV7-2	.	.	TRBJ2-1	CASSLFSPHEQFF	TGTGCCAGCAGCCTCTTTTCCCCCCATGAGCAGTTCTTC
TRBV19	.	.	TRBJ2-6	CASSMRGSGANVLTF	TGTGCCAGTAGTATGAGGGGCTCTGGGGCCAACGTCCTGACTTTC
TRBV20-1	.	.	TRBJ2-7	CSARQGYEQYF	TGCAGTGCTAGACAGGGGTACGAGCAGTACTTC
TRBV27	.	.	TRBJ2-3	CASSLSVGPPGSTDTQYF	TGTGCCAGCAGTTTATCAGTGGGTCCTCCAGGGTCCACAGATACGCAGTATTTT
TRBV2	TRBD1	once	TRBJ2-7	CASSERQGGFGTYEQYF	TGTGCCAGCAGTGAAAGACAGGGGGGATTCGGAACCTACGAGCAGTACTTC
TRBV6-1	.	.	TRBJ1-2	CASSEGGGLGYGYTF	TGTGCCAGCAGTGAAGGTGGGGGGCTTGGCTATGGCTACACCTTC
TRBV7-2	.	.	TRBJ1-3	CASSSGNTIYF	TGTGCCAGCAGTTCAGGGAACACCATATATTTT
TRBV13	.	.	TRBJ2-1	CASSSRDVASYDNEQFF	TGTGCCAGCAGCTCACGGGACGTCGCCTCCTATGACAATGAGCAGTTCTTC
TRBV27	.	.	TRBJ1-2	CASSSQGGIYGYTF	TGTGCCAGCAGTTCCCAAGGGGGGATCTATGGCTACACCTTC
TRBV30	.	few	TRBJ1-5	CAWTGHYSNQPQHF	TGTGCCTGGACGGGGCATTATAGCAATCAGCCCCAGCATTTT
TRBV7-9	.	.	TRBJ2-1	CASSSFNEQFF	TGTGCCAGCAGCTCCTTTAATGAGCAGTTCTTC
TRBV7-2	TRBD2	.	TRBJ2-7	CASSVRTSGWDSYEQYF	TGTGCCAGCAGCGTCCGGACTAGCGGGTGGGATTCCTACGAGCAGTACTTC
TRBV19	.	.	TRBJ2-6	CASSPPGTLITGANVLTF	TGTGCCAGTAGTCCGCCCGGGACTCTCATCACCGGGGCCAACGTCCTGACTTTC
TRBV11-2	TRBD2	.	TRBJ2-3	CASSLRTSGSTDTQYF	TGTGCCAGCAGCTTAAGGACTAGCGGTAGCACAGATACGCAGTATTTT
TRBV6-1	.	.	TRBJ2-3	CASSGGGILTDTQYF	TGTGCCAGCAGTGGAGGAGGGATTCTCACAGATACGCAGTATTTT
TRBV30	.	.	TRBJ1-4	CAWRSPGLKGEKLFF	TGTGCCTGGAGGTCTCCGGGACTCAAGGGTGAAAAACTGTTTTTT
TRBV2	.	few	TRBJ2-7	CASSAGSYEQYF	TGTGCCAGCAGTGCTGGGAGTTACGAGCAGTACTTC
TRBV7-2	.	.	TRBJ1-2	CASSLVETSGYTF	TGTGCCAGCAGCTTAGTAGAGACAAGCGGCTACACCTTC
TRBV19	.	.	TRBJ2-2	CASSMRLDVRTGELFF	TGTGCCAGTAGTATGCGGCTAGACGTGAGAACCGGGGAGCTGTTTTTT
TRBV28	.	.	TRBJ1-2	CASSPTPDSSYGYTF	TGTGCCAGCAGCCCAACCCCGGACAGCTCCTATGGCTACACCTTC
TRBV19	.	.	TRBJ1-5	CASREGGRGNQPQHF	TGTGCCAGTAGGGAGGGGGGAAGAGGTAATCAGCCCCAGCATTTT
TRBV19	TRBD1	.	TRBJ1-5	CASSIAGQGRNSNQPQHF	TGTGCCAGTAGTATAGCGGGACAGGGGCGAAATAGCAATCAGCCCCAGCATTTT
TRBV19	.	.	TRBJ1-2	CASKSLNNYGYTF	TGTGCCAGTAAATCACTTAACAACTATGGCTACACCTTC
TRBV5-1	.	.	TRBJ2-7	CASSLTGTRAWYEQYF	TGCGCCAGCAGCTTGACCGGGACAAGGGCGTGGTACGAGCAGTACTTC
TRBV27	.	.	TRBJ2-7	CASSFSGTSSTYEQYF	TGTGCCAGCAGTTTCTCCGGGACATCCTCCACCTACGAGCAGTACTTC
TRBV5-1	.	.	TRBJ1-4	CASSLTEGNEKLFF	TGCGCCAGCAGCTTAACAGAGGGTAATGAAAAACTGTTTTTT
TRBV10-2	.	.	TRBJ2-7	CASSFQGNEQYF	TGCGCCAGCAGTTTCCAGGGGAACGAGCAGTACTTC
TRBV27	.	once	TRBJ1-4	CASSTGRNNEKLFF	TGTGCCAGCAGTACGGGGAGGAATAATGAAAAACTGTTTTTT
TRBV4-3	.	.	TRBJ1-4	CASSQGSGGATNEKLFF	TGCGCCAGCAGCCAAGGCTCGGGCGGCGCAACTAATGAAAAACTGTTTTTT